What follows are 6 T cell receptor beta chains derived from one specimen sequenced in a study of blood T cell repertoires in COVID-19. TCRdb's copy holds only in-frame clones and misses some; the assay was immunoSEQ multiplex PCR. In the table there are about 230,000 clones, less than 90% of which are singletons. The sequenced sample was peripheral blood. The origin of the receptors is a woman in her sixties or seventies with active or convalescent COVID-19.

The rearrangement uses TRBV18 and TRBJ2-2; 9 nucleotides line up with TRBD1. Trimming at V came to 4 bases and at J to 2 bases, leaving 2 bases not matched to a gene. This CDR3 contains 15 residues. Germline loops: CDR1 KGHSH, CDR2 LQKENI. As DNA, the CDR3 is TGTGCCAGCTCACAGACAGGGGGAAACACCGGGGAGCTGTTTTTT. Its translation: CASSQTGGNTGELFF.

This clone was seen only a few times. The rearrangement links TRBV7-9 to TRBJ1-1, with D unclear. Germline values: CDR1 SEHNR, CDR2 FQNEAQ (reference sequence). There are 14 residues in the CDR3. V was shortened by 2 bases and J by 4 bases, with 11 bases between the two germline ends. In nucleotides, the CDR3 is TGTGCCAGCAGCTTAATTCTATCCTCCACTGAAGCTTTCTTT. Translation: CASSLILSSTEAFF. Drawing the rest from reference TRBV7-9 and TRBJ1-1, the complete variable domain is DTGVSQNPRHKITKRGQNVTFRCDPISEHNRLYWYRQTLGQGPEFLTYFQNEAQLEKSRLLSDRFSAERPKGSFSTLEIQRTEQGDSAMYLCASSLILSSTEAFFGQGTRLTVV.

This clone was detected only a few times. CDR3 bases: TGTGCCAGCAGCTTCCTAGCGGGAGGGCCGGCCGGGGAGACCCAGTACTTC. Residues: CASSFLAGGPAGETQYF. The rearrangement links TRBV7-9 to TRBJ2-5; 12 bases map to TRBD2. After removal of 3 bases from V and 5 bases from J, the junction contained 10 bases not matched to a gene. Germline CDR1 reads SEHNR; CDR2 reads FQNEAQ (reference sequence). The CDR3 is made up of 17 amino acids.

This clone is a singleton in its sample. The genes are TRBV1 and TRBJ2-3; the table's D call, TRBD2, was not checked against the DNA. TRBV1 constitutes a pseudogene. This CDR3 is 17 amino acids long. CDR3 amino acids: CTSSQGSRAGGTDTQYF. The CDR3 bases are TGCACCAGCAGCCAAGGCTCTCGAGCGGGGGGAACAGATACGCAGTATTTT.

This chain uses TRBV3-1 (or the pseudogene TRBV3-2) with TRBJ1-1, with D unclear. The CDR3 spans 13 residues. V was clipped by 2 bases and J by 3 bases, with 7 bases between them. Germline-derived CDR1 and CDR2 are LGHDT and YNNKEL (reference sequence). CDR3 loop: CASSQWEDTEAFF. CDR3 DNA: TGTGCCAGCAGCCAATGGGAGGACACTGAAGCTTTCTTT.

The chain couples TRBV5-1 to TRBJ1-3, with D perhaps TRBD1 (6 bases). Germline V gene sequence: CDR1 SGHRS, CDR2 YFSETQ. V lost 0 bases and J lost 0, with 13 bases in between. The CDR3 totals 17 residues. CDR3 residues: CASSLDDRIRSGNTIYF. In DNA form, the CDR3 reads TGCGCCAGCAGCTTGGACGACAGGATCCGCTCTGGAAACACCATATATTTT.